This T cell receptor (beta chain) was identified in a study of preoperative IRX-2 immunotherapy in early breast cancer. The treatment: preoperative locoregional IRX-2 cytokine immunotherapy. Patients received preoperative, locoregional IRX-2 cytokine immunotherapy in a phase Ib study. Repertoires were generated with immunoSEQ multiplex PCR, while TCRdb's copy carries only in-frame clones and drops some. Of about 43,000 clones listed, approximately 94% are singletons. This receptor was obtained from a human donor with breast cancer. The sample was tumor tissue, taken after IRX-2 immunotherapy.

CDR3 amino acids: CASSLGGTGGDNEQFF. Here the CDR3 DNA reads TGTGCCAGCAGCTTAGGCGGGACAGGGGGTGACAATGAGCAGTTCTTC. V usage is TRBV7-7 and J usage is TRBJ2-1; 11 bases are a match to TRBD1. Germline CDR1 is SSHAT and CDR2 is FNYEAQ (reference sequence). The junction had 4 bases not matched to a gene; V was cut back by 1 base and J by 5 bases. The CDR3 is 16 residues long.